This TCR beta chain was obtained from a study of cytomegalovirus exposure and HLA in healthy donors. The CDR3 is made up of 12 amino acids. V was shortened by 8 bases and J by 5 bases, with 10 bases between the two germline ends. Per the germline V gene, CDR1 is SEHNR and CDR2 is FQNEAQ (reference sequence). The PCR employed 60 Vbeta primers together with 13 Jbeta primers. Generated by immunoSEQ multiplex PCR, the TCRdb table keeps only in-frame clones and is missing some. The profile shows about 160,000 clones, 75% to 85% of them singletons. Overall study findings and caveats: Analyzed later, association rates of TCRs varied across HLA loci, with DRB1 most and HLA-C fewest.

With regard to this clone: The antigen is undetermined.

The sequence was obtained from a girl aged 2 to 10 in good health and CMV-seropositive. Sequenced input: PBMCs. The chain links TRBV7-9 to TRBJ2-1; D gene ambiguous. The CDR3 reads CASHLPHNEQFF. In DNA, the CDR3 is TGTGCCAGCCATCTACCGCACAATGAGCAGTTCTTC.